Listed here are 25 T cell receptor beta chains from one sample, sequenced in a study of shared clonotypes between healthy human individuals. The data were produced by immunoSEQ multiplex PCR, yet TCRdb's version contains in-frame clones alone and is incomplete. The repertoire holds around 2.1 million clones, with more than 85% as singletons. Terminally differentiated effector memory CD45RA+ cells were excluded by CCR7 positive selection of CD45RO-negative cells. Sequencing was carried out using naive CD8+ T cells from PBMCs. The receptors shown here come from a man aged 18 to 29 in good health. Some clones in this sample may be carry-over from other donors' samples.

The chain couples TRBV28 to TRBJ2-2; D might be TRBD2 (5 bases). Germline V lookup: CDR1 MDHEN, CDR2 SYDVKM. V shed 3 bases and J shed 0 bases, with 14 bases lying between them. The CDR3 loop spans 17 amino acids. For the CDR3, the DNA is TGTGCCAGCAGTTTGGATATGGGAGCGACGAACACCGGGGAGCTGTTTTTT. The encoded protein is CASSLDMGATNTGELFF. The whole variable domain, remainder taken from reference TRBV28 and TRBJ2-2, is DVKVTQSSRYLVKRTGEKVFLECVQDMDHENMFWYRQDPGLGLRLIYFSYDVKMKEKGDIPEGYSVSREKKERFSLILESASTNQTSMYLCASSLDMGATNTGELFFGEGSRLTVL.

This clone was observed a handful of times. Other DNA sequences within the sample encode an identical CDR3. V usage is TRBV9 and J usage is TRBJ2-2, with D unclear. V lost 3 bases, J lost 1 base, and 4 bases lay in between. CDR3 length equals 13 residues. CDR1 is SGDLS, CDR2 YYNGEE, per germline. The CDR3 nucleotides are TGTGCCAGCAGCGCGGGGAACACCGGGGAGCTGTTTTTT. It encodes CASSAGNTGELFF.

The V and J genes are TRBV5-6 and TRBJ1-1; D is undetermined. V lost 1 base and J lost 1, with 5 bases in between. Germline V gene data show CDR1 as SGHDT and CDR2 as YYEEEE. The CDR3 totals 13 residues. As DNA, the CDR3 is TGTGCCAGCAGCTTGCCCCAGAACACTGAAGCTTTCTTT. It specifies CASSLPQNTEAFF.

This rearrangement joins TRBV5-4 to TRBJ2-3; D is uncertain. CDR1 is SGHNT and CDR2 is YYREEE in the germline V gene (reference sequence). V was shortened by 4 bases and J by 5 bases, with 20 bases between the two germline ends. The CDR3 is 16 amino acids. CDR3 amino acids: CASSPAVLNVEDTQYF. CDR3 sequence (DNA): TGTGCCAGCAGCCCGGCGGTTCTAAACGTCGAAGATACGCAGTATTTT.

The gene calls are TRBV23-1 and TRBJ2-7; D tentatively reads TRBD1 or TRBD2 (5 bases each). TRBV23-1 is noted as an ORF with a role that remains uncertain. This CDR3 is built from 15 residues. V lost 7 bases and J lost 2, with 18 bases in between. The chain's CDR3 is CASKIGTGSAYEQYF. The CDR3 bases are TGCGCCAGCAAAATAGGGACGGGGAGCGCCTACGAGCAGTACTTC.

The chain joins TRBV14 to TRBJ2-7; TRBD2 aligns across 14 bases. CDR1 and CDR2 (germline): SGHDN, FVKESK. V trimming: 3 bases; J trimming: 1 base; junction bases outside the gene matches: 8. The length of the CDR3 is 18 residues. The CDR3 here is CASSHGTSGRKGSYEQYF. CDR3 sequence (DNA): TGTGCCAGCAGCCACGGGACTAGCGGGAGAAAAGGATCCTACGAGCAGTACTTC. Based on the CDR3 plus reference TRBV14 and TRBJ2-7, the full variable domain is EAGVTQFPSHSVIEKGQTVTLRCDPISGHDNLYWYRRVMGKEIKFLLHFVKESKQDESGMPNNRFLAERTGGTYSTLKVQPAELEDSGVYFCASSHGTSGRKGSYEQYFGPGTRLTVT.

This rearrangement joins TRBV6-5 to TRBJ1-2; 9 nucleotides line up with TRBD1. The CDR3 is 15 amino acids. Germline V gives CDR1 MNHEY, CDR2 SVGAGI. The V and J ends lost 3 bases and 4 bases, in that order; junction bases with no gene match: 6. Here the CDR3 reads CASSYVGQGVYGYTF. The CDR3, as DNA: TGTGCCAGCAGTTATGTGGGACAGGGAGTCTATGGCTACACCTTC.

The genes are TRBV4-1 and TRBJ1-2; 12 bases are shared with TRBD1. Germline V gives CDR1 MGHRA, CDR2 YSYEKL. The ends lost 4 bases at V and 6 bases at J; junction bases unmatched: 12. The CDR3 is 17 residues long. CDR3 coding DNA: TGCGCCAGCAGCCCCACGGTATTTGGGACAGGGGGCGATGGCTACACCTTC. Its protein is CASSPTVFGTGGDGYTF.

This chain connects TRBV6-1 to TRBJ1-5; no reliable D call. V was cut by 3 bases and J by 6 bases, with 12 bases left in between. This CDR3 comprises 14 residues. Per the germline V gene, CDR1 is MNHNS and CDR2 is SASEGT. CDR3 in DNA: TGTGCCAGCAGTGAGGGCTTCAGGACTCAGCCCCAGCATTTT. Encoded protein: CASSEGFRTQPQHF.

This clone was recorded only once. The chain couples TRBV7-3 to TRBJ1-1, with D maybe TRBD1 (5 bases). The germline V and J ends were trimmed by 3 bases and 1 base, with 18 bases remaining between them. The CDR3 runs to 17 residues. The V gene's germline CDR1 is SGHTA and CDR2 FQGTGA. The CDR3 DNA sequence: TGTGCCAGCAGCTTCATTCGGACCCACACAGGGAACACTGAAGCTTTCTTT. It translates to CASSFIRTHTGNTEAFF. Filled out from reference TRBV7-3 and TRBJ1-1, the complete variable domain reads GAGVSQTPSNKVTEKGKYVELRCDPISGHTALYWYRQSLGQGPEFLIYFQGTGAADDSGLPNDRFFAVRPEGSVSTLKIQRTERGDSAVYLCASSFIRTHTGNTEAFFGQGTRLTVV.

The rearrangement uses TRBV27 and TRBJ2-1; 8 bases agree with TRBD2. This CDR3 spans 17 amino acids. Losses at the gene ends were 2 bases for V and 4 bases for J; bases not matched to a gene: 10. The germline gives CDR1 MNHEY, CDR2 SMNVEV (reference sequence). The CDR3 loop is CASSLVGVAGIYNEQFF. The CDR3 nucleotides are TGTGCCAGCAGTTTAGTAGGAGTAGCGGGAATATACAATGAGCAGTTCTTC.

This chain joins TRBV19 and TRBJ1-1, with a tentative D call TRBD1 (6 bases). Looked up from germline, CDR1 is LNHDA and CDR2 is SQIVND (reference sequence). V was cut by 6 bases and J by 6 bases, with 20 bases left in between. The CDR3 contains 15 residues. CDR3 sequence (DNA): TGTGCCAGTAGAAGGACAGACGCGAGGGCTTCTGAAGCTTTCTTT. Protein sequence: CASRRTDARASEAFF. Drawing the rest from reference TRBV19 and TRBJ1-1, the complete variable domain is DGGITQSPKYLFRKEGQNVTLSCEQNLNHDAMYWYRQDPGQGLRLIYYSQIVNDFQKGDIAEGYSVSREKKESFPLTVTSAQKNPTAFYLCASRRTDARASEAFFGQGTRLTVV.

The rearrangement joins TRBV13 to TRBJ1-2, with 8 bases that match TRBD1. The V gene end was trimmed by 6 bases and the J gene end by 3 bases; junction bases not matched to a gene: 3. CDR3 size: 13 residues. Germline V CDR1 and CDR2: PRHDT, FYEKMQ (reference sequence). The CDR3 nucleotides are TGTGCCAGCAGACTGGGACAGGACTATGGCTACACCTTC. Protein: CASRLGQDYGYTF.

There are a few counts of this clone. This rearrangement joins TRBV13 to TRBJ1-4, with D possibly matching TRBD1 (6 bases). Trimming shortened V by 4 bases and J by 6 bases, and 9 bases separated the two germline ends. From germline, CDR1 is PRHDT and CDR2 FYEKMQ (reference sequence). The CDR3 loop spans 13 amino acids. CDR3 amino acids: CASSSGTHEKLFF. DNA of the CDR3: TGTGCCAGCAGCTCCGGGACACATGAAAAACTGTTTTTT.

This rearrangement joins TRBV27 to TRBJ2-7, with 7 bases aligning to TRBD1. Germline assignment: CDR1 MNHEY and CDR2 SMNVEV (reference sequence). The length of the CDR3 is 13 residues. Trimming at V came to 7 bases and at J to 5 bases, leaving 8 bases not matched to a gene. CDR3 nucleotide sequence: TGTGCCAGCACCCCGACAGGGATCCACGAGCAGTACTTC. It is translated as CASTPTGIHEQYF.

In nucleotides, the CDR3 is TGTGCCAGCAGTTACAAGTCGGGAGCGGGCGAGCAGTTCTTC. Protein product: CASSYKSGAGEQFF. The V gene is TRBV6-5, the J gene TRBJ2-1; the D gene is possibly TRBD2 (6 bases). Germline assignment: CDR1 MNHEY and CDR2 SVGAGI. The length of the CDR3 is 14 residues. Trimming removed 2 bases from V and 10 bases from J, with 15 bases in between.

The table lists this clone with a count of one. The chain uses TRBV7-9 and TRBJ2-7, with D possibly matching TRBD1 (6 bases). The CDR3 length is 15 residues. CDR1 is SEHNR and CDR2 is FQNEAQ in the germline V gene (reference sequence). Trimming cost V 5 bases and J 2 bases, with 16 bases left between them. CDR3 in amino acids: CASSPRGPGAYEQYF. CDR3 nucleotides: TGTGCCAGCAGCCCGAGGGGCCCAGGGGCCTACGAGCAGTACTTC.

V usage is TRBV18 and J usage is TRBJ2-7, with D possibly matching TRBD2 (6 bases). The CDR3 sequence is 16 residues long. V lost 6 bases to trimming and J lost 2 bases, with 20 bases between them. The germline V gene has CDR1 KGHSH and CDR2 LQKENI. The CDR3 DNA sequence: TGTGCCAGCTCCTCCTCTGGGCTAGCGCGAACCTACGAGCAGTACTTC. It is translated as CASSSSGLARTYEQYF.

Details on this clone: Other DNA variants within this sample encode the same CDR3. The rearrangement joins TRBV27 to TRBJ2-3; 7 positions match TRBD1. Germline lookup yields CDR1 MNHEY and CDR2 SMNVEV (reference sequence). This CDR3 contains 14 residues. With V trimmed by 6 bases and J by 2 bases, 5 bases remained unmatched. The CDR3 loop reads CASSFRGNTDTQYF. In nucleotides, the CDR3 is TGTGCCAGCAGCTTCAGGGGGAACACAGATACGCAGTATTTT.

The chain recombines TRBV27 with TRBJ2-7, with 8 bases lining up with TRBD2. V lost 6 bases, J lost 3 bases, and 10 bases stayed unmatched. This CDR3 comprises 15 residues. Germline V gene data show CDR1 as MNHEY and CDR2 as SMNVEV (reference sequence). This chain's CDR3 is CASSHKRERVYEQYF. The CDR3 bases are TGTGCCAGCAGCCATAAGCGGGAGAGGGTCTACGAGCAGTACTTC.

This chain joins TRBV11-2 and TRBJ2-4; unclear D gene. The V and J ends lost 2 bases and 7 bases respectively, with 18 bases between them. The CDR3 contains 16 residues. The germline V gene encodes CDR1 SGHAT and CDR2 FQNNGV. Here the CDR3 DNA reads TGTGCCAGCAGCTTAAGTGGAAGAGGCGGTGGGAACATTCAGTACTTC. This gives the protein CASSLSGRGGGNIQYF.

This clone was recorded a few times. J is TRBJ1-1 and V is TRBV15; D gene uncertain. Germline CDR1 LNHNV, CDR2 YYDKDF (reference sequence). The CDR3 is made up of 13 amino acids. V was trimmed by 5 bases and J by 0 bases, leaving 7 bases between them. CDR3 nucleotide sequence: TGTGCCACCAGCGGAAGATTGAACACTGAAGCTTTCTTT. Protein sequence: CATSGRLNTEAFF.

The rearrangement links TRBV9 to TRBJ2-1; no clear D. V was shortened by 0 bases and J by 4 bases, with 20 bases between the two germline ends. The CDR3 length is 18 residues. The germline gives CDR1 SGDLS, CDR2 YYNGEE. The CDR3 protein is CASSVAEKTTAPYNEQFF. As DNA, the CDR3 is TGTGCCAGCAGCGTAGCCGAGAAAACTACTGCGCCTTACAATGAGCAGTTCTTC.

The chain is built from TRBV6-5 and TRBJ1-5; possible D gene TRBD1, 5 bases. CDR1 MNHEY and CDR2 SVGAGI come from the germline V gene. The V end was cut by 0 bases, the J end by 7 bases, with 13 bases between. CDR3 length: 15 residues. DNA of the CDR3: TGTGCCAGCAGTTACTCACGCAGGGCAGGGCAGCCCCAGCATTTT. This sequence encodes CASSYSRRAGQPQHF.

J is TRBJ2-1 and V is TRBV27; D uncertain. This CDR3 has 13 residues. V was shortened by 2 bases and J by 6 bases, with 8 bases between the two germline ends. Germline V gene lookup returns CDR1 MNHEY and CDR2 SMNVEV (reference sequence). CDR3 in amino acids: CASSLGPFNEQFF. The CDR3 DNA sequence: TGTGCCAGCAGTTTAGGACCCTTCAATGAGCAGTTCTTC.